The clone carrying this T cell receptor (beta chain) was seen only once. No antigen is known for it. V lost 1 base, J lost 2 bases, and 2 bases stayed unmatched. Germline V gene lookup returns CDR1 MGHRA and CDR2 YSYEKL. The CDR3 covers 15 residues. The data stem from a study of graft-versus-host responses after intestinal transplantation. Background on the study: Recipients received multivisceral, liver-intestinal, or isolated intestinal transplants. Uniformly, recipients were administered anti-thymocyte globulin induction with subsequent tacrolimus and steroids for two to three years. Findings and caveats of the study: Recipient-marrow GvH clones were detected, some having first appeared in ileum or blood. The study associated peak circulating GvH clone levels with early post-transplant HvG declines.

Sequenced by immunoSEQ multiplex PCR; TCRdb stores in-frame clones only, minus some. Of roughly 40,000 clones listed, roughly nine tenths are singletons. Sequencing used PBMCs, obtained approximately 270 days after transplant. The V and J genes are TRBV4-1 and TRBJ2-3; TRBD1 agrees at 8 bases. This sequence originates from a human patient who received an intestinal transplant, so some T cells may come from the graft donor. In DNA form, the CDR3 reads TGCGCCAGCAGCCAAGGGGACAGGCACACAGATACGCAGTATTTT. Translation gives CASSQGDRHTDTQYF.